The 5 T cell receptor beta chains below were found in one sample sequenced in a study of PD-L1 blockade in urothelial cancer. This table comes from immunoSEQ multiplex PCR, and its TCRdb copy is limited to in-frame clones, with some not included. This table has about 50,000 clones, 70% to 90% appearing once. Time point in this sample: peripheral blood 6 weeks after treatment start. The sample here was PBMCs, taken around atezolizumab (anti-PD-L1) treatment. The receptors were gathered from a man between 50 and 59 years old with urothelial cancer.

The V gene is TRBV7-2, the J gene TRBJ2-1, with TRBD2 matching 7 bases. This CDR3 contains 15 residues. Unmatched junction bases numbered 16, after V lost 5 bases and J lost 12 bases. Looked up from germline, CDR1 is SGHTA and CDR2 is FQGNSA. The CDR3 spells CASSLTVSSGYGQFF. As DNA, the CDR3 is TGTGCCAGCAGCCTTACTGTCTCTAGCGGCTATGGGCAGTTCTTC.

The chain joins TRBV18 to TRBJ1-1, with D possibly TRBD1 on 6 matching bases. CDR1 and CDR2 from the germline V gene are KGHSH and LQKENI. The length of the CDR3 is 13 residues. Trimming left V 4 bases short and J 6 bases short, with 12 bases between. This CDR3 is CASSLQGFAEAFF. The DNA of the CDR3 is TGTGCCAGCTCACTTCAGGGGTTCGCTGAAGCTTTCTTT.

The chain couples TRBV5-1 to TRBJ2-7, with D possibly being TRBD2 (7 bases). The CDR3 has 16 residues. Between the trimmed V and J ends, which lost 7 bases and 6 bases, there was a span of 26 bases. Germline CDR1 and CDR2: SGHRS and YFSETQ. CDR3 sequence: CASSGGLVRETVEQYF. The DNA for the CDR3 is TGCGCCAGCTCCGGGGGGCTAGTCCGGGAGACCGTCGAGCAGTACTTC.

This clone has just one count. V usage is TRBV5-6 and J usage is TRBJ1-5, with D tentatively TRBD1 (5 bases). V lost 3 bases and J 3 bases, leaving 13 bases between the germline ends. Germline V gene sequence: CDR1 SGHDT, CDR2 YYEEEE. The CDR3 extends over 15 amino acids. CDR3 sequence reads: CASSWGGELNQPQHF. For the CDR3, the DNA is TGTGCCAGCAGCTGGGGCGGGGAGCTCAATCAGCCCCAGCATTTT.

The rearrangement links TRBV18 to TRBJ2-7, with a weak D call TRBD2 (5 bases). Looked up from germline, CDR1 is KGHSH and CDR2 is LQKENI. The CDR3 length is 12 residues. The V end was cut by 3 bases, the J end by 5 bases, with 8 bases between. CDR3 residues: CASSPNGDEQYF. In DNA form, the CDR3 reads TGTGCCAGCTCACCCAACGGGGACGAGCAGTACTTC.